The subject of this entry is one T cell receptor (beta chain). The antigen remains undetermined. The data belong to a study of blood T cells in healthy people across ages. Study outcomes and limitations: Conclusively comparing naive with antigen-experienced cells was impossible with unsorted PBMCs.

Primed by a sample-barcoded 5' primer and a J-beta primer mix, a second PCR proceeded for 7 to 11 cycles. Every cDNA was tagged by a template-switch adaptor with 12 random nucleotides. TCRdb fed the 5' RACE reads into MiXCR, producing one record per CDR3 protein. The sample contains about 1.5 million distinct CDR3 sequences, approximately 39% of which appear only once. The germline gives CDR1 SGHTA, CDR2 FQGNSA. This CDR3 region has 15 residues. The rearrangement uses TRBV7-2 and TRBJ2-4, with TRBD1 identical over 9 bases. The J call may be mistaken, given a closer DNA end match to TRBJ2-7. This clonotype originated in a woman between 18 and 29 years old in good health. Sequenced sample: blood. The CDR3 protein is CASSLGDRVVREQYF. CDR3 DNA sequence: TGTGCCAGCAGCTTAGGGGACAGGGTTGTCCGCGAGCAGTACTTC.